A selection of T cell receptor beta chains follows, all from one sample in a study of T cells in Graves' hyperthyroidism and ophthalmopathy. TCRdb re-called the multiplex PCR reads with MiXCR, one entry per CDR3 protein. Of 500,000 to 750,000 distinct CDR3 sequences detected, about 14% appear once; the ten largest clones hold approximately 6.4%. Sequenced material: blood. The origin of the receptors is a woman younger than 35 with Graves' ophthalmopathy. The CDR3 runs from the conserved cysteine through the conserved F or W. A D gene is named only where the DNA matches it firmly. Clone sizes are given selectively: once, few, many, or a class where the clone is expanded.

clone size,J gene,D gene,V gene,CDR3 protein,CDR3 DNA
-,TRBJ1-1,-,TRBV29-1,CSVVATSSEAFF,TGCAGCGTTGTCGCGACATCCTCTGAAGCTTTCTTT
-,TRBJ1-5,-,TRBV9,CASSSSSGDSNQLQHF,TGTGCCAGCAGCTCCTCCTCGGGGGATAGCAATCAGCTCCAGCATTTT
many,TRBJ1-1,-,TRBV12-3/TRBV12-4,CASSFRARGLRRFNTEAFF,TGTGCCAGCAGTTTCCGGGCGAGGGGACTCCGTCGTTTTAACACTGAAGCTTTCTTT
few,TRBJ2-1,TRBD2,TRBV6-2/TRBV6-3,CASSYSASGRPGEQFF,TGTGCCAGCAGTTACTCAGCTAGCGGGAGACCAGGTGAGCAGTTCTTC
-,TRBJ2-2,-,TRBV3-1,CASSPRPGGKRTGELFF,TGTGCCAGCAGCCCCCGGCCAGGGGGGAAGAGGACCGGGGAGCTGTTTTTT
few,TRBJ1-6,TRBD1,TRBV29-1,CSAWTGTYNSPLHF,TGCAGCGCTTGGACAGGCACCTATAATTCACCCCTCCACTTT
few,TRBJ2-5,TRBD2,TRBV20-1,CSARGASGSETQYF,TGCAGTGCTAGAGGGGCTAGCGGGAGTGAGACCCAGTACTTC
few,TRBJ1-2,-,TRBV5-5,CASSLGSYINYGYTF,TGTGCCAGCAGCTTGGGGTCCTATATAAACTATGGCTACACCTTC
many,TRBJ1-2,-,TRBV6-2/TRBV6-3,CASSGLSAGGYTF,TGTGCCAGCAGTGGCCTATCGGCGGGTGGCTACACCTTC
many,TRBJ2-3,TRBD2,TRBV15,CATSRDFGGGRAMRTDTQYF,TGTGCCACCAGCAGAGATTTCGGCGGAGGGAGGGCCATGAGAACAGATACGCAGTATTTT
-,TRBJ2-3,TRBD2,TRBV6-1,CASGSNPFVAGGRDTQYF,TGTGCCAGCGGATCCAACCCGTTTGTAGCGGGAGGGCGAGATACGCAGTATTTT
few,TRBJ2-2,-,TRBV19,CASSIIRGSNTGELFF,TGTGCCAGTAGTATTATTAGGGGAAGTAACACCGGGGAGCTGTTTTTT
few,TRBJ2-5,TRBD2,TRBV5-5,CASSSLETSGIPNQETQYF,TGTGCCAGCAGCTCCCTCGAAACTAGCGGGATTCCTAATCAAGAGACCCAGTACTTC
many,TRBJ2-1,-,TRBV6-2/TRBV6-3,CASSLRVNEQFF,TGTGCCAGCAGCCTCAGGGTGAATGAGCAGTTCTTC
few,TRBJ2-1,TRBD2,TRBV5-6,CASSQGLAGGYSYNEQFF,TGTGCCAGCAGCCAAGGACTAGCGGGAGGGTACTCCTACAATGAGCAGTTCTTC
many,TRBJ1-5,-,TRBV2,CASHEGNQPQHF,TGTGCCAGCCACGAGGGCAATCAGCCCCAGCATTTT
-,TRBJ2-1,-,TRBV6-5,CASSYSPYEQFF,TGTGCCAGCAGTTACTCACCCTACGAGCAGTTCTTC
many,TRBJ2-7,-,TRBV28,CASRGESSYEQYF,TGTGCCAGCAGGGGAGAGAGCTCCTACGAGCAGTACTTC
-,TRBJ2-3,TRBD2,TRBV6-1,CASSEDGTSGEITDTQYF,TGTGCCAGCAGTGAAGACGGGACTAGCGGGGAGATCACAGATACGCAGTATTTT
-,TRBJ2-5,TRBD2,TRBV9,CASSPRGLAEETQYF,TGTGCCAGCAGCCCAAGAGGACTAGCGGAAGAGACCCAGTACTTC
many,TRBJ2-7,TRBD2,TRBV7-2,CASSMTSRSSYEQYF,TGTGCCAGCAGTATGACTAGCAGAAGCTCCTACGAGCAGTACTTC
few,TRBJ2-7,TRBD2,TRBV3-1,CASSPRTAGGNYEQYF,TGTGCCAGCAGCCCCCGCACAGCGGGAGGGAACTACGAGCAGTACTTC
many,TRBJ2-2,-,TRBV7-3,CASSLSASEYTGELFF,TGTGCCAGCAGCCTAAGTGCTAGCGAGTACACCGGGGAGCTGTTTTTT
-,TRBJ2-1,TRBD2,TRBV4-1,CASSHLAGVMNEQFF,TGCGCCAGCAGCCACCTAGCGGGAGTCATGAATGAGCAGTTCTTC